This TCR beta chain originates from a study of CD8 T cells in Susac syndrome. TCR beta sequencing covered blood CD8+ and CD4+ T cells. cDNA came from roughly 0.47 to 1 ug RNA primed by random hexamers. TCRdb called the immunoSEQ multiplex PCR reads again in MiXCR, with one record for every CDR3 protein. The sample contains around 50,000 distinct CDR3 sequences, 90% to 95% of which appear only once. This CDR3 comprises 15 residues. V was trimmed by 0 bases and J by 4 bases, leaving 9 bases between them. In germline, CDR1 is SEHNR, CDR2 FQNEAQ (reference sequence). This TCR was sampled from a human donor in good health. Sample: CD8+ T cells from PBMCs. This chain joins TRBV7-9 and TRBJ2-2; tentatively, D is TRBD1 (6 bases). In nucleotides, the CDR3 is TGTGCCAGCAGCTTAGCCGTGGACAGCACCGGGGAGCTGTTTTTT. Translated, it gives CASSLAVDSTGELFF.